This T cell receptor beta chain is from a study of persistence of HIV-infected CD4 T cells (dated by TCRdb to 2018 to 2020). Background for the entire study: Suppressive ART had been received by participants for a median of roughly eight years. Peripheral blood samples of up to roughly 200 mL were collected at multiple time points, except for a couple of participants, who underwent leukapheresis at a single time point. The study isolated CMV- and HIV-1 Gag-responding CD4+ T cells from ART-treated individuals to examine antigen-driven clonal expansion of HIV-1-infected cells. Proviral sequencing was used to assess clonality among infected cells, whereas TCRbeta sequencing gauged the clonality of all cells within each sorted population. Cross-participant TCR cluster analysis included 8 or 9 participants for CMV and over five participants for Gag. Here is what the overall study found, with its caveats: Degenerate expanded CDR3beta sequences were enriched in antigen-responding cells, suggesting convergent selection of CD4+ responses to CMV and Gag. A correlation was observed between TCR oligoclonality and proviral oligoclonality within the same sorted populations. The study involved few individuals and tested only a limited range of antigens. Bulk TCR analyses could not be restricted to the rare CMV-responding cells that actually carried HIV-1 proviruses. TCRbeta richness in CMV- and Gag-responding cells was significantly lower than in anti-CD3/anti-CD28-responding cells; CMV-responding cells had higher oligoclonality than CD3/CD28-stimulated and Gag-responding cells.

The CDR3 has 13 amino acids, counting the end cysteine and phenylalanine. Only the CDR3 region is kept as DNA, spanning 39 bases read in frame from base 1. V is clipped by 4 bases and J by 4 bases, and the sequence between their germline boundaries is 10 bases long. Taken from the germline V gene, the CDR1 and CDR2 loops are SQVTM and ANQGSEA. The immunoSEQ hsTCRB assay version 4, run in survey mode, was used to sequence TCRbeta repertoires from genomic DNA. For TCRbeta sequencing, genomic DNA was diluted to around 9.7 ng/uL, with up to roughly 1 ug used per sample. On the authors' methods: TCRbeta data were analyzed in ImmunoSeq Analyzer 3.0, with diversity computed on productive nucleotide rearrangements. Using the Immunarch R package, the improved Chao index served to estimate lower-bound TCR diversity and the Gini coefficient served to estimate clonality. Different nucleotide rearrangements encoding the same CDR3beta amino acid sequence were counted as distinct clonotypes. Differential abundance analysis found TCRbeta sequences that were significantly enriched in antigen-responding cells compared with anti-CD3/anti-CD28-activated cells. TCRs were clustered by predicted peptide-MHC specificity with GLIPH2, both within individual participants and across merged participant data sets. TCRdb took this table from immuneACCESS and kept in-frame rearrangements with V and J called. Such tables lack part of the clones; where checked against another copy, unresolved V genes explain under half of the gap, and the rest is unexplained. V and J calls and clone size come straight from that table; D and trimming were deduced from the DNA. The sample includes over 15,000 clones, with 50% to 70% observed a single time. The ten largest clones add up to 1.5% to 2% of the sample.

Concerning this clone itself: What antigen it recognizes has not been identified. No much larger clone exists at a distance of one base, and base qualities are not known. The identical CDR3 is also encoded by other nucleotide sequences in the sample.

According to the study, the label for this sample's treatment or condition signals: suppressive antiretroviral therapy. Cells were stimulated with a pool of overlapping HIV-1 Gag 15-mer peptides at 0.9 to 1 ug per peptide per mL. CD4+ T cells that responded were sorted based on upregulation of both CD40 ligand and CD69. Participants were HIV-1-infected adults who started suppressive ART during chronic infection. Participants had undetectable plasma HIV-1 RNA below 50 copies/mL for at least 4 years. To be included, participants needed a CD4+ T cell count above 400 cells/uL and a positive CMV serology. Before stimulation, PBMCs were isolated using density centrifugation and depleted of CD8+ T cells. For 15 to 20 hours, CD8-depleted PBMCs were stimulated with anti-CD28/CD49d costimulation, a CD40-blocking antibody, and enfuvirtide, which was added to prevent new infections. Cell sorting was performed on a Beckman Coulter MoFlo Legacy or XDP sorter, and dead cells were excluded with propidium iodide. The QIAamp DNA Mini Kit was used for genomic DNA extraction from samples above one million cells, and the Quick-DNA Microprep Kit was used otherwise.

Here the chain combines TRBV29-1 and TRBJ1-4; the D gene is unclear. The starting material was CD4+ T cells sorted from PBMCs after approximately 19-hour stimulation, obtained from a patient who received antiretroviral therapy. Read against the paper, the sample's cell subset or site label means: CD40L+CD69+ CD4 T cells responding to HIV-1 Gag peptides. The TCR comes from an adult woman with HIV who was CMV-seropositive. In nucleotides, the sequence is TGCAGCGTTGGTCGAGGGAATAATGAAAAACTGTTTTTT. It translates as CSVGRGNNEKLFF.